One sample yielded the 9 T cell receptor beta chains listed below, sequenced in a study of blood T cell repertoires in COVID-19. The method was immunoSEQ multiplex PCR; TCRdb's version includes in-frame clones alone and lacks a portion of them. Here the sample spans 200,000 to 300,000 clones, around 85% being singletons. Specimen: peripheral blood. Source of these receptors: a woman aged 60-75 years with active or convalescent COVID-19.

This rearrangement joins TRBV10-3 to TRBJ2-6; 11 bases line up with TRBD1. Germline V lookup: CDR1 ENHRY, CDR2 SYGVKD. This CDR3 is 18 amino acids long. The ends lost 3 bases at V and 1 base at J; junction bases unmatched: 5. This chain's CDR3 is CAISDGQGAASGANVLTF. CDR3 in DNA: TGTGCCATCAGTGACGGACAGGGGGCGGCTTCTGGGGCCAACGTCCTGACTTTC.

V and J are TRBV28 and TRBJ1-1, with 7 nucleotides matching TRBD1. The CDR3 spans 15 residues. V was pared by 7 bases and J by 7 bases, with 15 bases of the junction left unmatched. The germline V gene encodes CDR1 MDHEN and CDR2 SYDVKM. The CDR3, as DNA: TGTGCCAGCAAGGACGGGAGGGGGCAGGTTGGTGAAGCTTTCTTT. This translates into CASKDGRGQVGEAFF.

The genes are TRBV27 and TRBJ2-1; unclear D gene. The CDR3 extends over 12 amino acids. Trimming took off 4 bases at V and 10 bases at J, with 11 bases between the two ends. CDR1 MNHEY and CDR2 SMNVEV come from the germline V gene (reference sequence). The DNA of the CDR3 is TGTGCCAGCAGTTCAACCCTATCCGAGCAGTTCTTC. Encoded protein: CASSSTLSEQFF.

The V call is TRBV10-3, the J call TRBJ2-7, with 9 bases identical to TRBD2. CDR1 and CDR2 from the germline V gene are ENHRY and SYGVKD. CDR3 length equals 18 residues. V gave up 8 bases and J gave up 3 bases; unmatched junction bases: 20. CDR3 coding DNA: TGTGCCATCGCTCGGTGGACTAGCGATTCCTCGGGCCGCTACGAGCAGTACTTC. Its translation is CAIARWTSDSSGRYEQYF.

This clone was seen just once. This chain links TRBV9 with TRBJ1-2; no definite D call. The CDR3 loop spans 13 amino acids. V lost 3 bases and J 5 bases, leaving 11 bases between the germline ends. Germline loops: CDR1 SGDLS, CDR2 YYNGEE. CDR3 coding DNA: TGTGCCAGCAGCGCGCCCCCAGGTTATGGCTACACCTTC. Protein product: CASSAPPGYGYTF.

The gene calls are TRBV7-2 and TRBJ2-1; 9 bases match TRBD2. V lost 6 bases to trimming and J lost 2 bases; unmatched junction nucleotides: 8. Per germline, CDR1 SGHTA and CDR2 FQGNSA. This CDR3 region has 16 residues. CDR3 in DNA: TGTGCCAGCAGTTTGCGCGGGAGGGTACCCTACAATGAGCAGTTCTTC. This codes for CASSLRGRVPYNEQFF.

The sample holds one count of this clone. The gene calls are TRBV2 and TRBJ2-1; D is uncertain. The germline CDR1 and CDR2 sequences are SNHLY and FYNNEI. The CDR3 consists of 14 residues. The V end was cut by 4 bases, the J end by 3 bases, with 10 bases between. CDR3: CASSVAEHYNEQFF. The DNA of the CDR3 is TGTGCCAGCAGTGTGGCGGAACACTACAATGAGCAGTTCTTC.

V gene TRBV21-1 combines with J gene TRBJ2-7; the D segment call TRBD1 is taken from the table without a DNA check. TRBV21-1 is a pseudogene segment. The CDR3 is made up of 14 amino acids. In DNA, the CDR3 is TGTGCCAGCAGCAAAGTGTGGACAGGGGACGAGCAGTACGTC. Protein: CASSKVWTGDEQYV.

The chain carries TRBV24-1 and TRBJ1-2, with TRBD1 as a possible D gene (6 bases). Germline V gene lookup returns CDR1 KGHDR and CDR2 SFDVKD. This CDR3 is 14 amino acids long. The V and J ends lost 3 bases and 6 bases respectively, with 13 bases between them. This CDR3 is CATSDVTGRDGYTF. CDR3 in DNA: TGTGCCACCAGTGATGTGACAGGACGAGATGGCTACACCTTC.